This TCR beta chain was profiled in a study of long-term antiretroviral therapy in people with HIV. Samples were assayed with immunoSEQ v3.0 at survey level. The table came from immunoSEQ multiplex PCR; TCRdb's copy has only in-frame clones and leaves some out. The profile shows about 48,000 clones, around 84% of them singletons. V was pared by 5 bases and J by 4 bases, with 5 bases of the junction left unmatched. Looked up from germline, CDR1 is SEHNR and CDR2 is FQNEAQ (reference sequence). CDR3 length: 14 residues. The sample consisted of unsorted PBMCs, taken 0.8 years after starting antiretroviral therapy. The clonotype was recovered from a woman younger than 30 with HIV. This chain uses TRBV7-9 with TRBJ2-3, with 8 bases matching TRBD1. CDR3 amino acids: CASSQRQGPDTQYF. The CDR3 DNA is TGTGCCAGCAGCCAGAGACAGGGGCCAGATACGCAGTATTTT.